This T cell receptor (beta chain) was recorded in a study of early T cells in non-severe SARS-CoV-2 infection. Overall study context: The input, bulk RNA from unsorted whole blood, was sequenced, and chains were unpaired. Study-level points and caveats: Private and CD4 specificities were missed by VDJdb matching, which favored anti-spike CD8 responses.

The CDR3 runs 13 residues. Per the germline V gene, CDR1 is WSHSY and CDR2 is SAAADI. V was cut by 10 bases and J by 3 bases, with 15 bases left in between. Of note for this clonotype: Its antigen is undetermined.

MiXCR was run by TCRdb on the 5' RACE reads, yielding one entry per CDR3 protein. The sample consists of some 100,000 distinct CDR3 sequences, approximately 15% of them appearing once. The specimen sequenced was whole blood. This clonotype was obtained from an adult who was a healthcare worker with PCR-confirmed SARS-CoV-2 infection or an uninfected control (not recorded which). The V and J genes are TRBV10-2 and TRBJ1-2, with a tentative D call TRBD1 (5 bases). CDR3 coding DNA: TGCGCCATCACCCGGGGCCGGCACTATGGCTACACCTTC. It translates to CAITRGRHYGYTF.